This T cell receptor beta chain emerged from a study of cytomegalovirus exposure and HLA in healthy donors. Study background: T cells numbering around 200 million yielded some 120 million unique TCR beta sequences in an earlier analysis. Study-level points and caveats: A later analysis found TCR association rates differed by HLA locus, highest for DRB1 and lowest for HLA-C. Sequencing likely generated an artifact that appeared as a cluster of highly shared sequence variants.

Primers for the PCR totalled 60 Vbeta and 13 Jbeta. Assay used: immunoSEQ multiplex PCR; TCRdb lists only in-frame clones, some missing. Of about 70,000 clones in the sample, over 70% are singletons; the top ten hold over 10%. Note on this clone: As yet, its antigen is unknown.

The sequence was collected from a human donor in good health. Input material: PBMCs.

The CDR3 loop is CASIPEGRLSYEQYF. For the CDR3, the DNA is TGTGCCAGCATCCCCGAGGGTCGCCTTTCCTACGAGCAGTACTTC. The chain has TRBV27 and TRBJ2-7; D is possibly TRBD2 (5 bases). V lost 7 bases, J lost 1 base, and 17 bases lay in between. The CDR3 covers 15 residues. The germline CDR1 and CDR2 sequences are MNHEY and SMNVEV (reference sequence).